The 31 T cell receptor beta chains below come from one sample, sequenced in a study of early T cells in non-severe SARS-CoV-2 infection. MiXCR, run by TCRdb on the 5' RACE reads, gives a single entry per CDR3 protein. This sample yields 10,000 to 12,000 distinct CDR3 sequences, of which 4.8% are seen a single time; 9.9% belongs to the top ten. What was sequenced was whole blood. All receptors come from an adult who was a healthcare worker with PCR-confirmed SARS-CoV-2 infection or an uninfected control (not recorded which).

In this sample, this clonotype is medium-sized (0.01 to 0.1%). The gene calls are TRBV7-2 and TRBJ1-1, with 7 bases that match TRBD1. The V and J ends lost 5 bases and 10 bases, in that order; junction bases with no gene match: 13. The CDR3 loop spans 14 amino acids. Germline assignment: CDR1 SGHTA and CDR2 FQGNSA. The CDR3 coding sequence is TGTGCCAGCAGCCCATTCGGCGGACAGGCCGTAGCTTTCTTT. Protein: CASSPFGGQAVAFF.

The chain uses TRBV6-1 and TRBJ1-1; the match to TRBD1 covers 7 bases. After removal of 4 bases from V and 4 bases from J, the junction contained 6 bases not matched to a gene. This CDR3 is 14 amino acids long. From germline, CDR1 is MNHNS and CDR2 SASEGT. Here the CDR3 reads CASSAYRGLTEAFF. CDR3 nucleotide sequence: TGTGCCAGCAGTGCTTACAGGGGACTCACTGAAGCTTTCTTT.

The chain joins TRBV11-2 to TRBJ1-6, with D tentatively TRBD1 (6 bases). CDR3 length: 14 residues. V lost 2 bases to trimming and J lost 9 bases, with 11 bases between them. CDR1 and CDR2 from the germline V gene are SGHAT and FQNNGV. The CDR3 nucleotides read TGTGCCAGCAGCTTACAGGGGTCGCGTTCACCCCTCCACTTT. As protein: CASSLQGSRSPLHF.

This clonotype was found many times. The chain recombines TRBV20-1 with TRBJ1-1; no clear D gene. The CDR3 consists of 13 residues. Trimming cost V 1 base and J 0 bases, with 6 bases left between them. The germline gives CDR1 DFQATT, CDR2 SNEGSKA (reference sequence). CDR3 sequence reads: CSARVRVNTEAFF. The CDR3 DNA reads TGCAGTGCTAGAGTAAGGGTGAACACTGAAGCTTTCTTT.

This clonotype was counted ten times or more. This CDR3 is CASSPNGRATGELFF. The CDR3 nucleotides read TGTGCCAGCTCACCAAATGGTCGAGCAACCGGGGAGCTGTTTTTT. This chain connects TRBV18 to TRBJ2-2; D uncertain. Trimming took 2 bases from V and 5 from J, leaving 12 bases between them. The CDR3 is 15 amino acids. The germline V gene has CDR1 KGHSH and CDR2 LQKENI.

A remark on this clonotype: This likely comes from a read error, as the CDR3 has no conserved phenylalanine or tryptophan at its end. The gene calls are TRBV11-3 and TRBJ2-5, with 7 positions matching TRBD1. The J segment lost 2 bases and the V segment lost 6 bases, leaving 6 bases of the junction unmatched. The CDR3 spans 14 residues. The V gene's germline CDR1 is SGHNT and CDR2 YENEEA. The CDR3, as DNA: TGTGCCAGCAGTCTTTCCAGGGGGCAAGAGACCCAGTACCTC. This gives the protein CASSLSRGQETQYL.

This clonotype was seen repeatedly, ten times or more. This chain connects TRBV5-1 to TRBJ2-3; the D is unclear. V was clipped by 0 bases and J by 6 bases, with 14 bases between them. Germline V lookup: CDR1 SGHRS, CDR2 YFSETQ. This CDR3 comprises 15 residues. CDR3 DNA sequence: TGCGCCAGCAGCTTGGCGGCACCGGCTAGGGATACGCAGTATTTT. Translation gives CASSLAAPARDTQYF.

This clonotype was found many times. This chain links TRBV5-6 with TRBJ1-5; 12 bases agree with TRBD1. Germline trimming cut 4 bases from V and 9 bases from J; bases unmatched to any gene: 11. This CDR3 has 16 amino acids. The V gene's germline CDR1 is SGHDT and CDR2 YYEEEE. CDR3 bases: TGTGCCAGCAGCGATGGGACAGGGGGCAACCATCGGCCCCAGCATTTT. It specifies CASSDGTGGNHRPQHF.

By sample share, this clonotype is medium-sized. The genes are TRBV3-1 and TRBJ2-1; possible D gene TRBD2, 6 bases. This CDR3 is 15 amino acids long. V was clipped by 1 base and J by 4 bases, with 11 bases between them. CDR1 is LGHDT and CDR2 is YNNKEL in the germline V gene (reference sequence). The CDR3 coding sequence is TGTGCCAGCAGCCAAGCCAGCGGGCTATACAATGAGCAGTTCTTC. It yields the protein CASSQASGLYNEQFF.

J is TRBJ1-5 and V is TRBV6-5; TRBD1 matches at 9 bases. The junction had 4 bases not matched to a gene; V was cut back by 6 bases and J by 4 bases. This CDR3 has 14 residues. Germline assignment: CDR1 MNHEY and CDR2 SVGAGI. This chain's CDR3 is CASRTGGINQPQHF. CDR3 sequence (DNA): TGTGCCAGCAGGACAGGGGGGATAAATCAGCCCCAGCATTTT.

This clonotype showed up many times. This rearrangement joins TRBV3-1 to TRBJ1-1; no clear D. This CDR3 comprises 14 residues. Per germline, CDR1 LGHDT and CDR2 YNNKEL (reference sequence). Trimming stripped 1 base from V and 0 bases from J, with 6 bases between. The CDR3 sequence is CASSQALLNTEAFF. The CDR3 DNA reads TGTGCCAGCAGCCAAGCTTTACTGAACACTGAAGCTTTCTTT.

This clonotype was seen repeatedly, ten times or more. This chain links TRBV7-9 with TRBJ2-3; tentative D call: TRBD2 (7 bases). V was cut by 4 bases and J by 6 bases, with 23 bases left in between. The CDR3 is 17 residues long. The germline V gene has CDR1 SEHNR and CDR2 FQNEAQ (reference sequence). The CDR3 here is CASSSPKRGGSLDTQYF. The CDR3 DNA follows: TGTGCCAGCAGCTCGCCCAAGAGGGGGGGCAGTTTGGATACGCAGTATTTT. The full variable domain, with the rest looked up from reference TRBV7-9 and TRBJ2-3, is DTGVSQNPRHKITKRGQNVTFRCDPISEHNRLYWYRQTLGQGPEFLTYFQNEAQLEKSRLLSDRFSAERPKGSFSTLEIQRTEQGDSAMYLCASSSPKRGGSLDTQYFGPGTRLTVL.

By sample fraction, this clonotype is medium-sized. The chain carries TRBV29-1 and TRBJ1-2; possible D gene TRBD1, 6 bases. In germline, CDR1 is SQVTM, CDR2 ANQGSEA. The length of the CDR3 is 12 residues. Trimming took 7 bases from V and 2 from J, leaving 11 bases between them. The CDR3 spells CSASGGNYGYTF. The CDR3 DNA reads as TGCAGCGCTAGCGGGGGCAACTATGGCTACACCTTC.

This clonotype was detected only a few times. The rearrangement uses TRBV5-4 and TRBJ2-3, with D uncertain. The CDR3 extends over 12 amino acids. The germline V and J ends were trimmed by 1 base and 6 bases, with 6 bases remaining between them. The germline CDR1 and CDR2 sequences are SGHNT and YYREEE (reference sequence). The CDR3 reads CASSLISDTQYF. In DNA, the CDR3 is TGTGCCAGCAGCTTGATCTCGGATACGCAGTATTTT.

Comment on this clonotype: A much larger clone differs from this one at a single base, so this may be a read error. The V and J genes are TRBV6-6 and TRBJ2-7; 8 bases fit TRBD1. V lost 6 bases to trimming and J lost 4 bases; unmatched junction nucleotides: 8. The CDR3 contains 14 residues. Germline loops: CDR1 MNHNY, CDR2 SVGAGI (reference sequence). DNA of the CDR3: TGTGCCAGCAGAACCGACAGGGGCGGATACGAGCAGTACTTC. This encodes CASRTDRGGYEQYF.

This clonotype was recorded many times. The rearrangement uses TRBV5-5 and TRBJ1-1, with D uncertain. CDR1 and CDR2 (germline): SGHKS, YYEKEE (reference sequence). CDR3 length: 16 amino acids. The V end was cut by 2 bases, the J end by 1 base, with 15 bases between. CDR3 DNA sequence: TGTGCCAGCAGCTTTTCGTTCAGGCTCGCGAACACTGAAGCTTTCTTT. Translating gives CASSFSFRLANTEAFF.

This clonotype qualifies as medium-sized. This chain links TRBV14 with TRBJ2-1; possibly TRBD2 for D (5 bases). Trimming took off 1 base at V and 14 bases at J, with 15 bases between the two ends. The CDR3 is 13 residues long. CDR1 and CDR2 (germline): SGHDN, FVKESK. CDR3 sequence reads: CASSQGNTQEEFF. CDR3 DNA sequence: TGTGCCAGCAGCCAAGGGAACACCCAGGAGGAGTTCTTC.

This clonotype turned up a few times. The J gene is TRBJ2-3, the V gene TRBV12-3 or TRBV12-4; D perhaps matches TRBD2 (5 bases). V was shortened by 6 bases and J by 5 bases, with 12 bases between the two germline ends. This CDR3 is 13 amino acids long. The CDR3 region is CASRLQRVDTQYF. Here the CDR3 DNA reads TGTGCCAGCAGGCTCCAGAGGGTAGATACGCAGTATTTT.

Many counts were recorded for this clonotype. An end of the junction does not agree with germline; a read error may underlie this. The chain is built from TRBV7-9 and TRBJ2-1, with 7 bases fitting TRBD1. CDR1 and CDR2 from the germline V gene are SEHNR and FQNEAQ (reference sequence). This CDR3 has 12 amino acids. In DNA form, the CDR3 reads TGTGCCAGCAGCCCCGACAGGGCTGAGGAGTTCTTC. Amino acids: CASSPDRAEEFF.

There are many counts of this clonotype. This rearrangement joins TRBV19 to TRBJ2-5; D gene unclear. There are 13 residues in the CDR3. Germline V gene data show CDR1 as LNHDA and CDR2 as SQIVND (reference sequence). Trimming shortened V by 5 bases and J by 7 bases, and 14 bases separated the two germline ends. The CDR3 region has the DNA TGTGCCAGTAGTCCCTCAGGCCCAGGGACCCAGTACTTC. Protein product: CASSPSGPGTQYF.

The table lists this clonotype with many counts. This sequence joins TRBV12-3 or TRBV12-4 and TRBJ2-2; D is unclear. V was trimmed by 5 bases and J by 4 bases, leaving 11 bases between them. The CDR3 length is 14 residues. CDR3 loop: CASSRKETTGELFF. The CDR3, as DNA: TGTGCCAGCAGTAGGAAGGAGACCACCGGGGAGCTGTTTTTT.

Within the sample, this clonotype is medium-sized (0.01 to 0.1%). The chain employs TRBV7-2 and TRBJ2-5, with D perhaps TRBD2 (5 bases). CDR1 and CDR2 from the germline V gene are SGHTA and FQGNSA. CDR3 size: 13 residues. The V end lost 4 bases, the J end lost 4 bases, and 10 bases lay between the germline ends. CDR3 amino acids: CASSWTARETQYF. In DNA, the CDR3 is TGTGCCAGCAGCTGGACTGCCCGAGAGACCCAGTACTTC.

The chain is built from TRBV14 and TRBJ2-1; 8 bases line up with TRBD1. V gave up 6 bases and J gave up 6 bases; unmatched junction bases: 4. CDR3 length: 13 residues. CDR1 is SGHDN, CDR2 FVKESK, per germline. CDR3 sequence: CASRKQGGNEQFF. CDR3 DNA sequence: TGTGCCAGCAGGAAACAGGGGGGCAATGAGCAGTTCTTC.

J is TRBJ1-1 and V is TRBV18; D is ambiguous. Germline V gives CDR1 KGHSH, CDR2 LQKENI. The ends were cut back, 5 bases at V and 0 bases at J, with 7 bases in the middle. The CDR3 covers 13 residues. The CDR3 region is CASSSTLNTEAFF. The CDR3 DNA follows: TGTGCCAGCTCATCAACACTGAACACTGAAGCTTTCTTT.

This clonotype was counted ten times or more. V gene TRBV4-3 combines with J gene TRBJ2-7; D remains unclear. The CDR3 runs 15 residues. V dropped 0 bases and J dropped 0 bases, with 9 bases sitting between them. Germline V lookup: CDR1 LGHNA, CDR2 YSLEER. The CDR3 nucleotides read TGCGCCAGCAGCCAAGACCAGGCCTCCTCCTACGAGCAGTACTTC. This gives the protein CASSQDQASSYEQYF.

Many counts were recorded for this clonotype. The chain employs TRBV11-3 and TRBJ2-3; either TRBD1 or TRBD2 may fit D (5 bases each). CDR1 is SGHNT and CDR2 is YENEEA in the germline V gene. The CDR3 covers 14 residues. Trimming removed 3 bases from V and 2 bases from J, with 9 bases in between. CDR3 DNA sequence: TGTGCCAGCAGCTTTCAGGGAGACACAGATACGCAGTATTTT. Its protein is CASSFQGDTDTQYF.

This clonotype has a count of ten or more. The chain carries TRBV6-5 and TRBJ2-7; 8 bases agree with TRBD1. Trimming at V came to 2 bases and at J to 4 bases, leaving 22 bases not matched to a gene. The germline CDR1 and CDR2 sequences are MNHEY and SVGAGI. The CDR3 has 20 residues. The CDR3 DNA reads TGTGCCAGCAGTTACGTGCGGAGGACAGGGAGGTCGGACGTAAGATACGAGCAGTACTTC. It codes for CASSYVRRTGRSDVRYEQYF.

This clonotype is medium-sized within its sample. The V gene is TRBV5-1, the J gene TRBJ1-1; TRBD1 matches 7 bases. Germline V gene lookup returns CDR1 SGHRS and CDR2 YFSETQ. There are 15 residues in the CDR3. The junction had 9 bases not matched to a gene; V was cut back by 3 bases and J by 4 bases. For the CDR3, the DNA is TGCGCCAGCAGCTCTCAACAGGGGAGGGTCACTGAAGCTTTCTTT. It codes for CASSSQQGRVTEAFF.

In its sample, this clonotype ranks as medium-sized. The rearrangement joins TRBV7-2 to TRBJ1-5; TRBD1 is a possible D gene (6 bases). The V gene lost 3 bases and the J gene lost 7 bases, with 16 bases spanning the gap. The CDR3 runs to 15 residues. Germline loops: CDR1 SGHTA, CDR2 FQGNSA. CDR3 DNA sequence: TGTGCCAGCAGCTTTAGTGGGGGGCTACAGCAGCCCCAGCATTTT. This translates into CASSFSGGLQQPQHF.

Many counts were recorded for this clonotype. The V call is TRBV28, the J call TRBJ2-7; TRBD2 is a possible D gene (5 bases). The CDR3 contains 17 residues. The germline CDR1 and CDR2 sequences are MDHEN and SYDVKM. V dropped 5 bases and J dropped 0 bases, with 20 bases sitting between them. CDR3 nucleotide sequence: TGTGCCAGCAGTAAAGGTGCGGGCAGTTCGAGCTCCTACGAGCAGTACTTC. This codes for CASSKGAGSSSSYEQYF.

This clonotype occurred many times. The chain links TRBV4-3 to TRBJ2-7; 9 bases align to TRBD2. V lost 2 bases to trimming and J lost 3 bases; unmatched junction nucleotides: 5. The CDR3 sequence is 15 residues long. The V gene's germline CDR1 is LGHNA and CDR2 YSLEER. The CDR3 loop reads CASSQYSGGIYEQYF. The CDR3 nucleotides read TGCGCCAGCAGCCAATACAGCGGGGGGATCTACGAGCAGTACTTC.